This T cell receptor (beta chain) was obtained from a study of PD-1 and CTLA-4 blockade in melanoma. Trimming took 2 bases from V and 1 from J, leaving 20 bases between them. Germline CDR1 and CDR2: SNHLY and FYNNEI. The length of the CDR3 is 19 residues. Profiling relied on immunoSEQ multiplex PCR, and the TCRdb table lists in-frame clones only, not all of them. The sample yields about 30,000 clones, less than 90% seen once. The source was CD8+ T cells from peripheral blood, collected from a patient given anti-PD-1 treatment. The TCR was taken from a human donor with melanoma. The gene calls are TRBV2 and TRBJ2-2, with no clear D. The CDR3 region is CASSEFGDLTPENTGELFF. The DNA of the CDR3 is TGTGCCAGCAGTGAATTCGGCGACCTAACACCGGAGAACACCGGGGAGCTGTTTTTT.